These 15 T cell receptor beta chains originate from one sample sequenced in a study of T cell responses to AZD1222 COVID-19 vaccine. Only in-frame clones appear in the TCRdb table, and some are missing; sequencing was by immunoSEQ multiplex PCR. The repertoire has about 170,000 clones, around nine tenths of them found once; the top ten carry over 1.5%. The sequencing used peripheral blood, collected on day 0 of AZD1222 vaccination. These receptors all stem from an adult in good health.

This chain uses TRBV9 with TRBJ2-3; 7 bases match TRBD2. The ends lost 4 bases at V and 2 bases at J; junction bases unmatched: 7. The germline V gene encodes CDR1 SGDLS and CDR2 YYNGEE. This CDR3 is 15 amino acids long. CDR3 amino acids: CASSLNSGYTDTQYF. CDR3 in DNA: TGTGCCAGCAGCCTTAATAGCGGGTACACAGATACGCAGTATTTT.

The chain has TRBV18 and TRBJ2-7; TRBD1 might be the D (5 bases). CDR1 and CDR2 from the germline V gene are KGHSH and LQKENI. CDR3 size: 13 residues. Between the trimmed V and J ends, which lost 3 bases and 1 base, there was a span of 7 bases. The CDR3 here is CASSPPGSYEQYF. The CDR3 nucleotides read TGTGCCAGCTCACCCCCAGGGTCCTACGAGCAGTACTTC.

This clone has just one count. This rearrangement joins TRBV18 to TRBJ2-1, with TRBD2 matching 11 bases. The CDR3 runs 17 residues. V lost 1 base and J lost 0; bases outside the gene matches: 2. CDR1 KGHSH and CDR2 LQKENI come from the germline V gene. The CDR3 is CASSPRLAGGSYNEQFF. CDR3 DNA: TGTGCCAGCTCACCACGCCTAGCGGGGGGCTCCTACAATGAGCAGTTCTTC.

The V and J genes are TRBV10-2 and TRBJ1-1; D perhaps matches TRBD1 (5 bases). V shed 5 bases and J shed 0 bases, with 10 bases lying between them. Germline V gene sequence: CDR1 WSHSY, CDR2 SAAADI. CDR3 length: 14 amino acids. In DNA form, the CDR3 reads TGCGCCAGCAGTTCGACAGTCCTGAACACTGAAGCTTTCTTT. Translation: CASSSTVLNTEAFF.

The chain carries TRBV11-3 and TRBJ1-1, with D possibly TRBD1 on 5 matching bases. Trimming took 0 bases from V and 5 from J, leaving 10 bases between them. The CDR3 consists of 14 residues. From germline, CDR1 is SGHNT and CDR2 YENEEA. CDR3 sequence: CASSLEGGRTEAFF. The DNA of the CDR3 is TGTGCCAGCAGCTTAGAGGGGGGAAGAACTGAAGCTTTCTTT.

CDR3 region: CASSGLAGVTDTQYF. The CDR3 DNA reads TGTGCCAGCAGCGGACTAGCGGGCGTCACAGATACGCAGTATTTT. V is TRBV9 and J is TRBJ2-3, with 10 bases matching TRBD2. V shed 3 bases and J 2 bases; nucleotides not matched to a gene: 3. Looked up from germline, CDR1 is SGDLS and CDR2 is YYNGEE. CDR3 length: 15 residues. Together with reference TRBV9 and TRBJ2-3, the CDR3 gives the full variable domain: DSGVTQTPKHLITATGQRVTLRCSPRSGDLSVYWYQQSLDQGLQFLIQYYNGEERAKGNILERFSAQQFPDLHSELNLSSLELGDSALYFCASSGLAGVTDTQYFGPGTRLTVL.

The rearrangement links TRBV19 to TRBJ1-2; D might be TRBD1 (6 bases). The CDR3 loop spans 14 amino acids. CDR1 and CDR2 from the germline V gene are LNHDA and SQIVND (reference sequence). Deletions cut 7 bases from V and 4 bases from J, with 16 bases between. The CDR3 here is CASTPGGSGYGYTF. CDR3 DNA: TGTGCCAGTACCCCCGGGGGCAGTGGCTATGGCTACACCTTC. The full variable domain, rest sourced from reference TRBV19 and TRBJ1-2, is DGGITQSPKYLFRKEGQNVTLSCEQNLNHDAMYWYRQDPGQGLRLIYYSQIVNDFQKGDIAEGYSVSREKKESFPLTVTSAQKNPTAFYLCASTPGGSGYGYTFGSGTRLTVV.

For the CDR3, the DNA is TGTGCCTGGAGTGTAGGGCTGAACGATGGCTACACCTTC. It encodes CAWSVGLNDGYTF. This chain links TRBV30 with TRBJ1-2; D gene ambiguous. This CDR3 region has 13 residues. Germline CDR1 GTSNPN, CDR2 SVGIG (reference sequence). Trimming stripped 0 bases from V and 6 bases from J, with 11 bases between.

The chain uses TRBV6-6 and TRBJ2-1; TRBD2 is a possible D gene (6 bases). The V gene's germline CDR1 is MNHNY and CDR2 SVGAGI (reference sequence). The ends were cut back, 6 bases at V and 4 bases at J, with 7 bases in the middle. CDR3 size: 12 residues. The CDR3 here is CASREGYNEQFF. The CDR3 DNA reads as TGTGCCAGCAGGGAGGGATACAATGAGCAGTTCTTC.

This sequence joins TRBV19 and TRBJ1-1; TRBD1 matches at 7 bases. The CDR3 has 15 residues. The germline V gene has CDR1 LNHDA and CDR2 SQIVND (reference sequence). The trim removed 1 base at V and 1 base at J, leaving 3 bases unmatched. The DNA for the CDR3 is TGTGCCAGTAGTATAGTGCCAGGGGGGAACACTGAAGCTTTCTTT. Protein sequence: CASSIVPGGNTEAFF.

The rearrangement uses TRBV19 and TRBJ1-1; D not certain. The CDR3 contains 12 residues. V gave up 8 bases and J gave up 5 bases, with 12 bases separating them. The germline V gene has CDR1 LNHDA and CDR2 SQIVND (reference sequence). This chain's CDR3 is CASEALGTEAFF. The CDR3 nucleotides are TGTGCCAGTGAGGCGCTGGGTACTGAAGCTTTCTTT.

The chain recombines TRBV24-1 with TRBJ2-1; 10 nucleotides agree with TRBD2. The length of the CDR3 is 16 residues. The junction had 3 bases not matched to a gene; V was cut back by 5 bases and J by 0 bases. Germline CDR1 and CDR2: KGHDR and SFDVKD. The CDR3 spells CATSAGTSDSYNEQFF. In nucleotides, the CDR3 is TGTGCCACCAGTGCTGGGACTAGCGACTCCTACAATGAGCAGTTCTTC.

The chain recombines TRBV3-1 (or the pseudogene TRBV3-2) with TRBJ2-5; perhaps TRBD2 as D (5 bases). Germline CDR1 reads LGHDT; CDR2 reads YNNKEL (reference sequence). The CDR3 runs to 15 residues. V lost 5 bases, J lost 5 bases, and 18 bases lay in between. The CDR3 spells CASSSWTFSGETQYF. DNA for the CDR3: TGTGCCAGCAGCTCCTGGACTTTTTCCGGCGAGACCCAGTACTTC.

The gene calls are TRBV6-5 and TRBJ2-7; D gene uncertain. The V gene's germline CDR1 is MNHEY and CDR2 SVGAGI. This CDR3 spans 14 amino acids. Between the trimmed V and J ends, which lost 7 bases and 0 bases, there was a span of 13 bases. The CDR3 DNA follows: TGTGCCAGCACCCAAGCCAGGAGCTCCTACGAGCAGTACTTC. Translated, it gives CASTQARSSYEQYF.

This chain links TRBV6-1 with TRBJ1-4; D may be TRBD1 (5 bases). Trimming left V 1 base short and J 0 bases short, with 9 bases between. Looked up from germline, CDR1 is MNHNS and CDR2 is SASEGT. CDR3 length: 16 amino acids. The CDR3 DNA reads TGTGCCAGCAGTGAAGGGACAAGACCAACTAATGAAAAACTGTTTTTT. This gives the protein CASSEGTRPTNEKLFF.